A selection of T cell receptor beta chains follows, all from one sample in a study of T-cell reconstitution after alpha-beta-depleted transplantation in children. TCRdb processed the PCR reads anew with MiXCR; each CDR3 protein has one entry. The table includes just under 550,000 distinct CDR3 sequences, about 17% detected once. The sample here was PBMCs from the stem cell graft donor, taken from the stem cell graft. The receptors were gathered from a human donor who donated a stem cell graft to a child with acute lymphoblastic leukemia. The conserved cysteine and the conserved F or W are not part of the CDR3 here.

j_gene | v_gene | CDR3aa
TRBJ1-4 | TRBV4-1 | ASSPGPLRLKLF
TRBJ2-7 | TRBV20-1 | SARDTSGRPHEQY
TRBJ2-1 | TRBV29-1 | SVSGSALNNEQF
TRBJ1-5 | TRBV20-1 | SATGTANQPQH
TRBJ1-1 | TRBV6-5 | ASSYQGNAEAF
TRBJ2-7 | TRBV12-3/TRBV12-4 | ASSLSGIAYEQY
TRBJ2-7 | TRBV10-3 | AISLGTYEQY
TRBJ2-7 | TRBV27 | ASSFWIGGEQY
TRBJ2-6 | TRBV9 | ATGTSGDISGANVLT
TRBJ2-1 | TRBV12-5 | ASGWGAGYEQF
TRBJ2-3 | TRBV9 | ASSPRALTRTDTQY
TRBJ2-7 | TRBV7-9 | ASSFDMVYYEQY
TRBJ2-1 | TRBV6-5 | ASSYSLTGGPNEQF
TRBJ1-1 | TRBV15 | ATSRDQEAF
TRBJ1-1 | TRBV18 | AISPQRVAEAF
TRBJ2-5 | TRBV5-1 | ASSFDRALLKTQY
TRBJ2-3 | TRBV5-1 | ASTLGGDTQY
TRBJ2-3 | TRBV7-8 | ASTIRHYTDTQY
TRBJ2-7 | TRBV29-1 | SVEGTVLAGVQDEQY
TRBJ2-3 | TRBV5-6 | ASSLTWRDTQY
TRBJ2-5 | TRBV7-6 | ASSLARVRETQY
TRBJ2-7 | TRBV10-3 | AISESSWDISYEQY
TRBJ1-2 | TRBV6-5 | ASSYDRGRGYGYT
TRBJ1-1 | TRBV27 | ASRDGLSMNTEAF
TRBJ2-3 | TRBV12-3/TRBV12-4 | ASSPGQLSDTQY
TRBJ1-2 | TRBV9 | ASSVVQGNYGYT
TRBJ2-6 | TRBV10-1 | ASSEHGANVLT
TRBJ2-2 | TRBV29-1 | SVVRSGELF
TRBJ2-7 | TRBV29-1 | SVSYGTYEQY
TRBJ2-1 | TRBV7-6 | ASSWGWSSYNEQF
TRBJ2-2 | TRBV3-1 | ASSLLSGRANGGELF
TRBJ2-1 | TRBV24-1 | ATSDPTTGQDEQF
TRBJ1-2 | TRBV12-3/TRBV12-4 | ASREQGFLGYT